The 14 T cell receptor beta chains in this list originate from one sample, sequenced in a study of blood T cell repertoires in COVID-19 (dated by TCRdb to 2019 to 2021). The library came from the immunoSEQ multiplex PCR assay. In its TCRdb copy, this immuneACCESS table keeps in-frame sequences only and misses some clones. Where compared with another copy, unresolved V genes explain less than half of these, and the others have no known cause. Recorded for this sample are approximately 130,000 clones; just under 85% of them occurred a single time. Roughly 13% of the sample goes to the ten largest clones. The sample consisted of peripheral blood. The receptors stem from a human donor in a cohort sampled during active COVID-19.

The rearrangement uses TRBV15 and TRBJ1-4; 8 nucleotides align to TRBD1. The germline V gene has CDR1 LNHNV and CDR2 YYDKDF (reference sequence). The CDR3 is 15 amino acids. V lost 1 base to trimming and J lost 7 bases; unmatched junction nucleotides: 5. The CDR3 protein is CATSRGTGIFEKLFF. The CDR3 DNA sequence: TGTGCCACCAGCAGAGGGACAGGGATATTTGAAAAACTGTTTTTT.

The CDR3 sequence is CASLRAANTGELFF. The CDR3 coding sequence is TGTGCCTCCCTAAGAGCGGCGAACACCGGGGAGCTGTTTTTT. This sequence joins TRBV5-6 and TRBJ2-2; a possible D gene is TRBD2 (5 bases). In germline, CDR1 is SGHDT, CDR2 YYEEEE. Trimming removed 10 bases at V and 0 bases at J, with 13 bases between. The CDR3 totals 14 residues.

The J gene is TRBJ1-2, the V gene TRBV7-9, with 9 bases lining up with TRBD1. This CDR3 comprises 14 residues. Germline V CDR1 and CDR2: SEHNR, FQNEAQ (reference sequence). The V and J ends lost 5 bases and 3 bases, in that order; junction bases with no gene match: 4. CDR3 DNA sequence: TGTGCCAGCAGCAGACAGGGGGAGGACTATGGCTACACCTTC. Residues: CASSRQGEDYGYTF.

This chain joins TRBV2 and TRBJ1-6; D call uncertain. V gave up 2 bases and J gave up 3 bases, with 20 bases separating them. The length of the CDR3 is 19 residues. Germline V gene data show CDR1 as SNHLY and CDR2 as FYNNEI. The CDR3 protein is CASSEMGSFNSFYNSPLHF. The CDR3 DNA is TGTGCCAGCAGTGAAATGGGTTCCTTTAACAGCTTCTATAATTCACCCCTCCACTTT.

This clone was seen more than once but under ten times. V usage is TRBV5-5 and J usage is TRBJ1-2; D not resolved. V was clipped by 1 base and J by 2 bases, with 6 bases between them. This CDR3 is built from 13 residues. Germline lookup yields CDR1 SGHKS and CDR2 YYEKEE (reference sequence). CDR3 sequence (DNA): TGTGCCAGCAGCTTGCCGGGAAACTATGGCTACACCTTC. The encoded protein is CASSLPGNYGYTF.

Concerning this clone itself: The sample holds other DNA sequences that translate to the same CDR3. The chain has TRBV4-2 and TRBJ2-3, with 8 bases lining up with TRBD2. Germline V gives CDR1 LGHNA, CDR2 YNFKEQ. The CDR3 length is 14 residues. V gave up 8 bases and J gave up 0 bases; unmatched junction bases: 4. The CDR3 reads CASWLAGSTDTQYF. The CDR3 DNA reads as TGTGCCAGCTGGTTAGCGGGAAGCACAGATACGCAGTATTTT.

The chain has TRBV6-5 and TRBJ1-5; unclear D gene. The V end lost 4 bases, the J end lost 2 bases, and 15 bases lay between the germline ends. The germline gives CDR1 MNHEY, CDR2 SVGAGI. CDR3 length: 16 amino acids. CDR3 sequence: CASSSTKRAGNQPQHF. The CDR3 nucleotides read TGTGCCAGCAGTTCCACGAAGAGGGCGGGCAATCAGCCCCAGCATTTT.

The chain is built from TRBV11-2 and TRBJ1-1; D uncertain. CDR3 length: 13 residues. The germline V gene has CDR1 SGHAT and CDR2 FQNNGV. Trimming removed 3 bases at V and 0 bases at J, with 5 bases between. The CDR3 sequence is CASSFTLNTEAFF. CDR3 in DNA: TGTGCCAGCAGCTTTACACTGAACACTGAAGCTTTCTTT.

The rearrangement joins TRBV6-6 to TRBJ2-7; 7 bases align to TRBD1. The junction had 8 bases not matched to a gene; V was cut back by 7 bases and J by 11 bases. The CDR3 is made up of 11 amino acids. CDR1 and CDR2 (germline): MNHNY, SVGAGI (reference sequence). The CDR3 DNA sequence: TGTGCCAGCAACCAAGGGGGCAAGGAGTACTTC. This codes for CASNQGGKEYF.

This clone was recorded once. Here the CDR3 reads CASSETGRPYEQYF. Here the CDR3 DNA reads TGTGCCAGCAGTGAGACAGGGCGCCCCTACGAGCAGTACTTC. The genes are TRBV6-1 and TRBJ2-7, with 7 nucleotides matching TRBD1. J lost 2 bases, V lost 3 bases, and 4 bases had no gene match. This CDR3 spans 14 amino acids. Germline lookup yields CDR1 MNHNS and CDR2 SASEGT.

CDR3: CASSIDRVAGELFF. DNA of the CDR3: TGTGCCAGTAGTATTGACAGGGTCGCCGGGGAGCTGTTTTTT. The rearrangement uses TRBV19 and TRBJ2-2, with TRBD1 matching over 7 bases. V dropped 3 bases and J dropped 6; count of bases not matched to a gene: 4. This CDR3 is built from 14 residues. The V gene's germline CDR1 is LNHDA and CDR2 SQIVND (reference sequence).

The CDR3 loop reads CAWSVPPRGYSGNTIYF. DNA of the CDR3: TGTGCCTGGAGTGTACCGCCGAGGGGGTACTCTGGAAACACCATATATTTT. The chain carries TRBV30 and TRBJ1-3; TRBD1 is a possible D gene (6 bases). Trimming removed 0 bases from V and 0 bases from J, with 15 bases in between. Looked up from germline, CDR1 is GTSNPN and CDR2 is SVGIG (reference sequence). The CDR3 has 17 residues.

V and J are TRBV7-8 and TRBJ1-5; D perhaps matches TRBD1 (5 bases). This CDR3 spans 14 amino acids. From germline, CDR1 is SGHVS and CDR2 FQNEAQ. Trimming took 1 base from V and 11 from J, leaving 15 bases between them. The CDR3 region is CASSLGGDGGAQHF. CDR3 nucleotides: TGTGCCAGCAGCTTAGGGGGGGACGGCGGAGCCCAGCATTTT.

The rearrangement joins TRBV5-5 to TRBJ2-5; tentative D call: TRBD2 (6 bases). Per germline, CDR1 SGHKS and CDR2 YYEKEE (reference sequence). This CDR3 contains 15 residues. Trimming left V 6 bases short and J 1 base short, with 16 bases between. Written as DNA, the CDR3 is TGTGCCAGCACCTCAATAGGAGGGAGCCAAGAGACCCAGTACTTC. Translation gives CASTSIGGSQETQYF.